One and the same sample provided the 10 T cell receptor beta chains below, sequenced in a study of blood T cell repertoires in COVID-19. TCRdb's table, derived via immunoSEQ multiplex PCR, lists solely in-frame clones and lacks some. This sample carries roughly 250,000 clones, about 83% of them seen once, and the ten largest clones take more than 6.5%. The sample consisted of peripheral blood. These receptors all stem from a man in his forties or fifties with active or convalescent COVID-19.

The rearrangement uses TRBV11-2 and TRBJ2-1, with 8 bases lining up with TRBD2. The germline CDR1 and CDR2 sequences are SGHAT and FQNNGV. With 3 bases clipped from V and 2 bases from J, the junction kept 0 bases outside the gene matches. There are 14 residues in the CDR3. CDR3 in DNA: TGTGCCAGCAGCTTCGGGGGGGCCTACAATGAGCAGTTCTTC. It codes for CASSFGGAYNEQFF.

This clone was counted only a few times. The chain joins TRBV4-2 to TRBJ2-2; TRBD1 is a possible D gene (6 bases). The CDR3 is 18 residues long. Trimming shortened V by 4 bases and J by 4 bases, and 22 bases separated the two germline ends. CDR1 is LGHNA and CDR2 is YNFKEQ in the germline V gene. The CDR3 is CASSLSQRQGPATGELFF. In DNA form, the CDR3 reads TGTGCCAGCAGCCTTTCTCAGCGGCAGGGGCCGGCCACCGGGGAGCTGTTTTTT.

This sequence joins TRBV20-1 and TRBJ2-1; no clear D. The germline CDR1 and CDR2 sequences are DFQATT and SNEGSKA (reference sequence). Deletions cut 8 bases from V and 5 bases from J, with 10 bases between. CDR3 length: 11 residues. The CDR3 here is CSPRFDNEQFF. CDR3 DNA: TGCAGTCCCCGGTTCGACAATGAGCAGTTCTTC.

This clone was counted a single time. The chain is built from TRBV30 and TRBJ2-7, with TRBD1 matching over 10 bases. Germline V gene data show CDR1 as GTSNPN and CDR2 as SVGIG (reference sequence). This CDR3 spans 22 amino acids. The junction had 25 bases not matched to a gene; V was cut back by 0 bases and J by 2 bases. CDR3 in amino acids: CAWSVILLLGASPGTGAYEQYF. The DNA for the CDR3 is TGTGCCTGGAGTGTAATTCTCCTACTAGGAGCCTCTCCCGGGACAGGGGCCTACGAGCAGTACTTC.

V and J are TRBV10-3 and TRBJ1-1; a weak D match, TRBD1 (6 bases). From germline, CDR1 is ENHRY and CDR2 SYGVKD. Between the trimmed V and J ends, which lost 0 bases and 6 bases, there was a span of 14 bases. The CDR3 sequence is 15 residues long. Here the CDR3 reads CAISESNRDNAEAFF. In DNA, the CDR3 is TGTGCCATCAGTGAGTCGAACCGGGACAACGCTGAAGCTTTCTTT.

The J gene is TRBJ2-2, the V gene TRBV5-1; tentatively, D is TRBD2 (7 bases). From germline, CDR1 is SGHRS and CDR2 YFSETQ. This CDR3 has 15 amino acids. The V end lost 7 bases, the J end lost 1 base, and 14 bases lay between the germline ends. Here the CDR3 reads CASRGGLLNTGELFF. The DNA of the CDR3 is TGCGCCAGCCGAGGGGGACTATTGAACACCGGGGAGCTGTTTTTT.

The chain couples TRBV24-1 to TRBJ1-1; 8 bases match TRBD1. Trimming at V came to 4 bases and at J to 5 bases, leaving 5 bases not matched to a gene. From germline, CDR1 is KGHDR and CDR2 SFDVKD. The CDR3 consists of 14 residues. CDR3 sequence: CATSDRNRGTEAFF. In nucleotides, the CDR3 is TGTGCCACCAGTGACCGCAACAGGGGGACTGAAGCTTTCTTT.

The chain recombines TRBV29-1 with TRBJ1-1; D gene uncertain. The CDR3 loop spans 16 amino acids. Trimming shortened V by 7 bases and J by 1 base, and 22 bases separated the two germline ends. Per germline, CDR1 SQVTM and CDR2 ANQGSEA. CDR3 DNA sequence: TGCAGCGCTATAAAGGGAGGTCCAGTGGCGAACACTGAAGCTTTCTTT. It yields the protein CSAIKGGPVANTEAFF. Full variable domain (remainder filled in from reference TRBV29-1 and TRBJ1-1): SAVISQKPSRDICQRGTSLTIQCQVDSQVTMMFWYRQQPGQSLTLIATANQGSEATYESGFVIDKFPISRPNLTFSTLTVSNMSPEDSSIYLCSAIKGGPVANTEAFFGQGTRLTVV.

V usage is TRBV6-6 and J usage is TRBJ2-1, with 12 bases identical to TRBD2. There are 15 residues in the CDR3. With V trimmed by 7 bases and J by 8 bases, 9 bases remained unmatched. CDR1 is MNHNY, CDR2 SVGAGI, per germline (reference sequence). For the CDR3, the DNA is TGTGCCAGCACCCCGACTAGCGGGAGAAAGGATGAGCAGTTCTTC. It translates to CASTPTSGRKDEQFF.

The chain recombines TRBV3-1 (or the pseudogene TRBV3-2) with TRBJ1-4; D possibly corresponds to TRBD1 (5 bases). The germline gives CDR1 LGHDT, CDR2 YNNKEL (reference sequence). The CDR3 is 15 amino acids. Trimming removed 0 bases from V and 7 bases from J, with 12 bases in between. The DNA of the CDR3 is TGTGCCAGCAGCCAAGAAGGGCAGGGAAGTGAAAAACTGTTTTTT. It codes for CASSQEGQGSEKLFF.